This T cell receptor (beta chain) came from a study of beta chain features in type 1 diabetes. Study-level findings and limits: Within each of all four CD4+ subsets, Type 1 diabetes patients had TCRB CDR3s that were moderately but significantly shorter. In patients and controls equally, PCR might favor templates that are shorter.

Germline CDR1 SEHNR, CDR2 FQNEAQ (reference sequence). The CDR3 consists of 18 residues. Germline trimming cut 5 bases from V and 7 bases from J; bases unmatched to any gene: 17. Note on this clone: No antigen is known for it.

Reverse transcribing all isolated RNA meant expressed TCRB transcripts were sequenced. Libraries were prepared by immunoSEQ multiplex PCR; TCRdb keeps only in-frame clonotypes and omits some of them. Among fewer than 450,000 clones, about 14% were seen once, and the ten largest hold nearly 0.015%. Sequencing used naive CD4+ T cells from blood. This chain joins TRBV7-9 and TRBJ2-1, with 10 bases that match TRBD1. This TCR was sampled from a woman between 18 and 30 years old with type 1 diabetes. The CDR3 loop is CASSPRKDRGNGMNEQFF. The CDR3, as DNA: TGTGCCAGCAGCCCGAGGAAGGACAGGGGGAATGGGATGAATGAGCAGTTCTTC.